Many counts were recorded for the clone carrying this TCR beta chain. This entry belongs to a study of blood T cells in healthy people across ages. The study recruited healthy Caucasian donors from Russia who were aged roughly 6 to 90. Whenever a sample was processed, at least 6 million PBMCs were isolated. Per sample, extraction of total RNA gave at least 5.5 micrograms in every case. The CDR3 is 17 amino acids. The V gene's germline CDR1 is PRHDT and CDR2 FYEKMQ (reference sequence). V gave up 3 bases and J gave up 2 bases; unmatched junction bases: 10. The second PCR ran roughly 6 to 12 cycles with a sample-barcoded 5' primer and J-beta primers. TCRdb independently ran MiXCR on the 5' RACE reads; one entry per CDR3 protein. The sample has some 1.7 million distinct CDR3 sequences; 28% are singletons.

The source material was blood. The receptor was derived from a woman aged 30 to 39 in good health. The rearrangement joins TRBV13 to TRBJ2-7; TRBD1 aligns across 10 bases. CDR3 nucleotide sequence: TGTGCCAGCAGCTTGGGGACAGGGGAGCAGCTACCCTACGAGCAGTACTTC. This translates into CASSLGTGEQLPYEQYF.